This T cell receptor (beta chain) emerged from a study of blood T cell repertoires in COVID-19. Overall study: Acute-phase and convalescent COVID-19 samples originated in the United States, Italy and Spain. PBMCs, B-cell-depleted T cells, or T cells were the source of the cDNA or gDNA that made up the material.

Data came from immunoSEQ multiplex PCR; TCRdb stores just in-frame clones and leaves some out. The sample includes about 250,000 clones, around 91% of them seen just once. The length of the CDR3 is 14 residues. Per germline, CDR1 SNHLY and CDR2 FYNNEI. V was clipped by 5 bases and J by 4 bases, with 14 bases between them. This sequence originates from a woman aged 55-69 years with COVID-19, enrolled during active disease. The source material was peripheral blood. The J gene is TRBJ1-1, the V gene TRBV2, with D tentatively TRBD1 (5 bases). The CDR3 DNA reads as TGTGCCAGCAGTTTCGACAGTTTCCTCACTGAAGCTTTCTTT. This sequence encodes CASSFDSFLTEAFF.